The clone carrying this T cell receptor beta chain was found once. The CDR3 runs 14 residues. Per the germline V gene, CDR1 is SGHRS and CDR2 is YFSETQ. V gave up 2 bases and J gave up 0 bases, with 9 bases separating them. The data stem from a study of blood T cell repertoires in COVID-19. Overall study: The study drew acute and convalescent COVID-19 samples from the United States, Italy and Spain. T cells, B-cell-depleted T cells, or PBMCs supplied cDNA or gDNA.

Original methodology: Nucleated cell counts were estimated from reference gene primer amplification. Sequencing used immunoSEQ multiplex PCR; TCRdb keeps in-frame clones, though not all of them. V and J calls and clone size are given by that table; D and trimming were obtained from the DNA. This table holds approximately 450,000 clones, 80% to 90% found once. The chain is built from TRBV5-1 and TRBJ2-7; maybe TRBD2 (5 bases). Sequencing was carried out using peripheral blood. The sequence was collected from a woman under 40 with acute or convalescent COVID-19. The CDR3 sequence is CASSLAESSYEQYF. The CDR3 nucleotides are TGCGCCAGCAGCTTAGCGGAGAGCTCCTACGAGCAGTACTTC. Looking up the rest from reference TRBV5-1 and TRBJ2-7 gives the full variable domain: KAGVTQTPRYLIKTRGQQVTLSCSPISGHRSVSWYQQTPGQGLQFLFEYFSETQRNKGNFPGRFSGRQFSNSRSEMNVSTLELGDSALYLCASSLAESSYEQYFGPGTRLTVT.